A selection of T cell receptor beta chains follows, all from one sample in a study of blood T cell repertoires in COVID-19. Data came from immunoSEQ multiplex PCR; TCRdb stores just in-frame clones and leaves some out. Of some 80,000 clones in the sample, about 70% were seen once. The sample comprised peripheral blood. Source of these receptors: an elderly woman with active or convalescent COVID-19. Both conserved end residues are trimmed from each CDR3. The D gene is left open where the match is weak. Where a row states a size, it is once, few, many or the class of an expanded clone; other rows omit it.

J gene,clone size,V gene,D gene,CDR3 protein
TRBJ1-6,-,TRBV28,TRBD1,ASSPGTGGSPLH
TRBJ1-3,-,TRBV10-3,-,AISDPQGGTGNTIY
TRBJ2-2,few,TRBV20-1,-,SASARVAGELF
TRBJ2-2,-,TRBV20-1,-,SASGGPGELF
TRBJ1-6,-,TRBV28,-,ASRLSRSSYNSPLH
TRBJ1-3,-,TRBV11-2,-,ASSIQVTGNTIY
TRBJ2-7,few,TRBV11-2,TRBD1,ASSLGLGQAYEQY
TRBJ1-2,-,TRBV6-5,TRBD1,ASSIRQGEGYGYT
TRBJ2-7,-,TRBV10-2,TRBD1,ASRPGTGSNYEQY
TRBJ1-2,few,TRBV2,TRBD1,ASRFGTGGN
TRBJ2-7,few,TRBV2,-,ASSERGREQY
TRBJ2-3,-,TRBV3-1/TRBV3-2,-,ASSQDLQGGSTDTQY
TRBJ1-6,-,TRBV25-1,-,ASTPGGLSSYNSPLH
TRBJ2-2,-,TRBV11-3,TRBD2,ASSSGLAGDTGELF
TRBJ1-2,-,TRBV20-1,-,SARWQSGYT
TRBJ2-3,-,TRBV7-9,TRBD2,ASSLAGQRGAPMADTQY
TRBJ1-5,-,TRBV7-7,TRBD1,ASRDGQGSNQPQH
TRBJ2-3,-,TRBV15,TRBD1,ATSLDRVGDTQY
TRBJ2-7,few,TRBV5-1,-,ASSLDQGNIYEQY
TRBJ2-3,few,TRBV7-7,-,ASSPARGDTQY
TRBJ2-1,-,TRBV15,-,ATSRDPDNEQF
TRBJ1-6,few,TRBV14,-,ASSQVGRTGSPLH
TRBJ2-1,-,TRBV9,TRBD2,ASSPGTSGGAPEQF
TRBJ2-6,-,TRBV28,TRBD1,ASSEGAQGANVLT
TRBJ2-5,-,TRBV5-1,TRBD1,ASSARQGLQETQY
TRBJ1-2,-,TRBV10-3,-,AISEVITNYGYT
TRBJ1-5,-,TRBV4-3,-,ASSQDSSNSNQPQH
TRBJ1-4,-,TRBV7-2,-,ASSTTSGARREKLF
TRBJ2-2,-,TRBV5-4,TRBD2,ASSFHGGANTGELF
TRBJ1-2,once,TRBV4-3,-,ASSQSPQGLMGGYT
TRBJ2-2,-,TRBV15,TRBD2,ATSREGRGDTGELF
TRBJ1-4,-,TRBV7-2,-,ASSSRQIDEKLF
TRBJ2-1,-,TRBV5-4,-,ASSLEGERNEQF
TRBJ1-6,-,TRBV3-1/TRBV3-2,-,ASSHSDSPLH
TRBJ2-2,-,TRBV23-1,-,ASSQSDRRNTGELF
TRBJ1-5,-,TRBV19,-,ASSWGIESNQPQH
TRBJ1-5,-,TRBV29-1,TRBD1,SVGGQGDQPQH
TRBJ2-5,-,TRBV10-1,-,ASSPPETQY
TRBJ2-7,-,TRBV10-2,-,ASSEFLAYEQY
TRBJ2-1,few,TRBV7-3,TRBD2,ASSLRLAGLYNEQF
TRBJ2-3,-,TRBV18,TRBD2,ASSPPTGGSTDTQY
TRBJ1-2,-,TRBV7-2,TRBD1,ASSLRQGDGYT
TRBJ1-3,-,TRBV18,-,ASSPQGSDSGNTIY
TRBJ2-7,once,TRBV11-2,TRBD1,ASRPVRGPLYSSYEQY
TRBJ1-4,-,TRBV15,-,ATSRDLGGRGEKLF
TRBJ1-5,-,TRBV6-7,TRBD1,ATDLFPGQFRNQPQH